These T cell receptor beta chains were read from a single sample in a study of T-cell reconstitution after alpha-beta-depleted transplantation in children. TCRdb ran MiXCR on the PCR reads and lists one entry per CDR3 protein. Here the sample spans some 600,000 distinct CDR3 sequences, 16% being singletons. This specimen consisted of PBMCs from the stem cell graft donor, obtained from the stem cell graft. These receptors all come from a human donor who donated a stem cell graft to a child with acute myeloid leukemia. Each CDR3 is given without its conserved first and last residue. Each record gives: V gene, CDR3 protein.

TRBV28 ASKGVIASPSTDTQY
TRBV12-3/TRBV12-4 ASSLVGGSSEAF
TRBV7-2 ASSFYPGTYGYT
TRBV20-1 SARKTGGGSEQF
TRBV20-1 SANELYQETQY
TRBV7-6 ASSWGQGANTGELF
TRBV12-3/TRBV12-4 ASTQSSYNSPLH
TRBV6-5 ASSRTGNEQY
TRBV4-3 SSSQDRSASTDTQY
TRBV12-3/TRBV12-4 ASSTGTSTNTDTQY
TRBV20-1 SARETGVLETQY
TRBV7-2 ASSPRPSGNYNEQF
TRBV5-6 ASSLERIGSYNEQF
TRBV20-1 SATGTGYTGELF
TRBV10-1 ASSGDTDTQY
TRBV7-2 ASSLAGAGSYNEQF
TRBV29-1 SVDGGGNTIY
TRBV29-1 SVGREGYEQY
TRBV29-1 SGVGTGSDEQF
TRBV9 ASSVGLAWELF
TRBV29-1 SVAGGITDTQY
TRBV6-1 ASSPTRTGNPYGYT
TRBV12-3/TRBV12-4 ASTLERGGTDTQY
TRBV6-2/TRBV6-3 ASSGTRGTQY
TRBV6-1 ASSPGGSTDTQY
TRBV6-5 ASSYSGRVKTEAF
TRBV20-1 SARKKRDPTGALF
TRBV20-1 SANRAQAAIYGYT
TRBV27 ASSLSEGSIYNEQF
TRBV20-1 SARTGTTGNQPQH
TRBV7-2 ASSLTRGGADEQF
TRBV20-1 SALSGGFTEAF
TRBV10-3 AISERDRGDNEQF
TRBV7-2 ASSLVQGGSGNTIY
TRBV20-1 SAAQGSSYEQY
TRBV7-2 ASSGQGVGTEAF
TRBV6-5 ASSSGGAVNSPLH
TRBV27 ASSEGGQGAF